A single sample is the source of the 13 T cell receptor beta chains below, sequenced in a study of OX40 agonist ivuxolimab in advanced cancers. Sequencing used immunoSEQ multiplex PCR; TCRdb keeps in-frame clones, though not all of them. The sample contains 48,000 or so clones, approximately 85% of which appear only once. The sequencing here drew on CD4+ or CD8+ T cells sorted from blood, taken in a trial of the OX40 agonist ivuxolimab. All receptors come from an adult with an advanced solid tumor such as melanoma, head and neck, liver or kidney cancer.

This chain links TRBV19 with TRBJ1-5, with 9 bases matching TRBD1. The ends lost 5 bases at V and 4 bases at J; junction bases unmatched: 9. The germline gives CDR1 LNHDA, CDR2 SQIVND (reference sequence). CDR3 length equals 16 residues. The CDR3 here is CASSATDRGWNQPQHF. DNA for the CDR3: TGTGCCAGTAGTGCCACCGACAGGGGGTGGAATCAGCCCCAGCATTTT.

This chain joins TRBV18 and TRBJ2-7; TRBD1 agrees at 9 bases. The CDR3 consists of 15 residues. From germline, CDR1 is KGHSH and CDR2 LQKENI. Trimming at V came to 2 bases and at J to 5 bases, leaving 7 bases not matched to a gene. CDR3 coding DNA: TGTGCCAGCTCACCAGGGACAGGGTTTGGAAACGAGCAGTACTTC. Encoded protein: CASSPGTGFGNEQYF.

This clone showed up just once. V and J are TRBV19 and TRBJ1-4; unclear D gene. The closer fit of TRBJ2-2 to the DNA end suggests the J call may be wrong. Germline CDR1 is LNHDA and CDR2 is SQIVND (reference sequence). The CDR3 has 13 amino acids. CDR3 DNA sequence: TGTGCCAGTAGTATCCCCGGGCTCCCGGAGCTGTTTTTT. Protein: CASSIPGLPELFF.

J is TRBJ2-3 and V is TRBV19; D is unclear. Germline CDR1 and CDR2: LNHDA and SQIVND (reference sequence). V was shortened by 5 bases and J by 3 bases, with 12 bases between the two germline ends. This CDR3 contains 14 residues. Here the CDR3 DNA reads TGTGCCAGTAGTCCTGCAACGGCGACAGATACGCAGTATTTT. Amino acids: CASSPATATDTQYF. The full variable domain, with the rest looked up from reference TRBV19 and TRBJ2-3, is DGGITQSPKYLFRKEGQNVTLSCEQNLNHDAMYWYRQDPGQGLRLIYYSQIVNDFQKGDIAEGYSVSREKKESFPLTVTSAQKNPTAFYLCASSPATATDTQYFGPGTRLTVL.

The V and J genes are TRBV28 and TRBJ2-2; D might be TRBD2 (6 bases). This CDR3 region has 14 residues. V was cut by 5 bases and J by 5 bases, with 12 bases left in between. Germline lookup yields CDR1 MDHEN and CDR2 SYDVKM. As DNA, the CDR3 is TGTGCCAGCAGTATGGACTATTCAACCGGGGAGCTGTTTTTT. Its protein product is CASSMDYSTGELFF. The whole variable domain, filled in from reference TRBV28 and TRBJ2-2, reads DVKVTQSSRYLVKRTGEKVFLECVQDMDHENMFWYRQDPGLGLRLIYFSYDVKMKEKGDIPEGYSVSREKKERFSLILESASTNQTSMYLCASSMDYSTGELFFGEGSRLTVL.

This chain links TRBV9 with TRBJ2-3, with D possibly TRBD2 on 6 matching bases. CDR1 is SGDLS and CDR2 is YYNGEE in the germline V gene. The CDR3 runs to 13 residues. V was clipped by 5 bases and J by 2 bases, with 9 bases between them. In DNA, the CDR3 is TGTGCCAGCAGTAGCGGTTACACAGATACGCAGTATTTT. Its translation: CASSSGYTDTQYF.

The rearrangement uses TRBV10-3 and TRBJ2-7; TRBD1 agrees at 12 bases. Germline V gives CDR1 ENHRY, CDR2 SYGVKD. This CDR3 region has 19 residues. Germline trimming cut 8 bases from V and 0 bases from J; bases unmatched to any gene: 17. CDR3 nucleotides: TGTGCCATCGGGGGACAGGGGGCCCCTAGCGGAGTGAGCTCCTACGAGCAGTACTTC. It codes for CAIGGQGAPSGVSSYEQYF.

The chain is built from TRBV5-5 and TRBJ2-7, with 7 bases fitting TRBD1. Losses at the gene ends were 4 bases for V and 4 bases for J; bases not matched to a gene: 17. The CDR3 is 17 amino acids. CDR1 SGHKS and CDR2 YYEKEE come from the germline V gene (reference sequence). CDR3 nucleotide sequence: TGTGCCAGCAGCGCTCTGTCTTCGGGACAGTGGATTTACGAGCAGTACTTC. Protein sequence: CASSALSSGQWIYEQYF.

This chain connects TRBV5-1 to TRBJ2-1; TRBD2 aligns across 9 bases. The CDR3 spans 15 residues. Germline V gives CDR1 SGHRS, CDR2 YFSETQ. The J segment lost 9 bases and the V segment lost 6 bases, leaving 13 bases of the junction unmatched. The CDR3 nucleotides are TGCGCCAGCAACTGGACTAGCGAGCACTACGTTGAGCAGTTCTTC. This codes for CASNWTSEHYVEQFF.

This clone was counted only a few times. This chain connects TRBV27 to TRBJ1-2; 7 positions agree with TRBD1. Germline V gene lookup returns CDR1 MNHEY and CDR2 SMNVEV (reference sequence). This CDR3 comprises 15 residues. Losses at the gene ends were 4 bases for V and 2 bases for J; bases not matched to a gene: 7. CDR3 protein: CASSSSDRLNYGYTF. The CDR3 DNA reads as TGTGCCAGCAGTTCCTCGGACAGGCTAAACTATGGCTACACCTTC.

This rearrangement joins TRBV7-2 to TRBJ2-1, with D possibly TRBD2 on 5 matching bases. CDR3 length: 15 residues. V was shortened by 1 base and J by 0 bases, with 7 bases between the two germline ends. Germline V gene sequence: CDR1 SGHTA, CDR2 FQGNSA. Here the CDR3 reads CASSLGLPSYNEQFF. CDR3 coding DNA: TGTGCCAGCAGCTTAGGACTACCCTCCTACAATGAGCAGTTCTTC. Drawing the rest from reference TRBV7-2 and TRBJ2-1, the complete variable domain is GAGVSQSPSNKVTEKGKDVELRCDPISGHTALYWYRQSLGQGLEFLIYFQGNSAPDKSGLPSDRFSAERTGGSVSTLTIQRTQQEDSAVYLCASSLGLPSYNEQFFGPGTRLTVL.

The V gene is TRBV6-1, the J gene TRBJ1-1; no clear D. The CDR3 is 14 amino acids. Trimming shortened V by 2 bases and J by 4 bases, and 11 bases separated the two germline ends. Germline assignment: CDR1 MNHNS and CDR2 SASEGT. The CDR3 here is CASSERGWITEAFF. CDR3 DNA: TGTGCCAGCAGTGAAAGAGGGTGGATCACTGAAGCTTTCTTT.

The chain has TRBV28 and TRBJ1-1; a possible D gene is TRBD1 (6 bases). The germline V gene encodes CDR1 MDHEN and CDR2 SYDVKM. The CDR3 spans 14 residues. The V and J ends lost 6 bases and 8 bases respectively, with 19 bases between them. The DNA for the CDR3 is TGTGCCAGCAGCATCGGGGGGGTGGACAGAGAAGCTTTCTTT. Translating it yields CASSIGGVDREAFF.